This T cell receptor (beta chain) was obtained from a study of blood T cell repertoires in COVID-19. Enrollment of patients from Seattle took place during active infection, with longitudinal follow-up. In the authors' methods: Researchers report that nucleated cell counts were estimated from reference gene primer amplification. This table comes from immunoSEQ multiplex PCR, and its TCRdb copy is limited to in-frame clones, with some not included. The DNA gave D and trimming, while V, J and clone size come from that table. This sample has 250,000 to 400,000 clones, with 75% to 90% found just once. Sequenced material: peripheral blood. This TCR came from a woman younger than 45 with COVID-19, enrolled during active disease.

The CDR3 DNA reads as TGTGCCTGGAGTGTAATCTTAGAGACCCAGTACTTC. Protein sequence: CAWSVILETQYF. The chain combines TRBV30 with TRBJ2-5; D uncertain. Between the trimmed V and J ends, which lost 0 bases and 4 bases, there was a span of 6 bases. The CDR3 is made up of 12 amino acids. Germline V gene sequence: CDR1 GTSNPN, CDR2 SVGIG (reference sequence).